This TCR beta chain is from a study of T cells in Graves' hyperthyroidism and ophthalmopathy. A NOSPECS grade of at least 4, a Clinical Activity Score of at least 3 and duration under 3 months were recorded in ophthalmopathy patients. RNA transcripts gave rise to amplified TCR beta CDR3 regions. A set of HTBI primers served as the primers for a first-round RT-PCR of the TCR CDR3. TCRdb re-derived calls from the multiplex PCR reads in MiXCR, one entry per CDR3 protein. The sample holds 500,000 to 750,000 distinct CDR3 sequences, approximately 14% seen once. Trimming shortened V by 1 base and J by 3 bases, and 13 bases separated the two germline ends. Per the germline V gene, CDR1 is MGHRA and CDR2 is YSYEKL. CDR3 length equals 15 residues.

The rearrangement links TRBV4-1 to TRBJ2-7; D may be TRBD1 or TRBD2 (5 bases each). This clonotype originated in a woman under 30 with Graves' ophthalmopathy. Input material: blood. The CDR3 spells CASSQAGRESYEQYF. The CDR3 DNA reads TGCGCCAGCAGCCAAGCAGGCAGGGAGAGCTACGAGCAGTACTTC.